These T cell receptor beta chains were read from a single sample in a study of T cell responses to AZD1222 COVID-19 vaccine. Produced via immunoSEQ multiplex PCR; TCRdb's table is partial and in-frame only. The table includes about 97,000 clones, more than 85% detected once. This material consisted of peripheral blood, taken on day 0 of AZD1222 vaccination. These receptors came from an adult in good health. The CDR3 runs from the conserved cysteine through the conserved F or W.

v_call	j_call	cdr3_aa
TRBV7-9	TRBJ1-4	CASSLAGGGEKLFF
TRBV5-8	TRBJ1-6	CASSLQDRENSPLHF
TRBV6-5	TRBJ2-6	CASSYSNGAVANVLTF
TRBV3-1/TRBV3-2	TRBJ1-4	CASGGKNEKLFF
TRBV10-1	TRBJ2-4	CASSESPRYKTNLAKNIQYF
TRBV19	TRBJ1-1	CASSMKGMNTEAFF
TRBV11-1	TRBJ2-1	CASGRGGLSSYNEQFF
TRBV9	TRBJ2-1	CASSVVQSPGNEQFF
TRBV7-9	TRBJ1-3	CASSLVTSSGNTIYF
TRBV18	TRBJ2-1	CASSPPSSGRGRNEQFF
TRBV9	TRBJ2-5	CASSVGSSSLGETQYF
TRBV12-5	TRBJ2-1	CASGSGLTNNEQFF
TRBV9	TRBJ2-1	CASSVGLAGGPKVLYEQFF
TRBV2	TRBJ1-4	CASSEARVGGNEKLFF
TRBV12-3/TRBV12-4	TRBJ1-2	CASSFTDHGYTF
TRBV9	TRBJ1-4	CASSARHGSEKLFF
TRBV28	TRBJ1-6	CASSGQYSPLHF
TRBV5-8	TRBJ2-1	CASSLALSGTTYNEQFF
TRBV7-2	TRBJ1-1	CASSLAPRGNTEAFF
TRBV11-1	TRBJ2-1	CASSPGPNSYNEQFF
TRBV7-2	TRBJ2-4	CASSKRQGWTKNIQYF
TRBV27	TRBJ2-1	CASSRGLAASYNEQFF
TRBV14	TRBJ2-1	CASSQATAVRIGNEQFF
TRBV7-3	TRBJ2-7	CASSTGTTYEQYF
TRBV18	TRBJ2-6	CASSPTGRTVPVVLTF
TRBV7-9	TRBJ1-5	CASSATGAYNQPQHF
TRBV28	TRBJ1-2	CASSVTGVVGYGYTF
TRBV28	TRBJ1-3	CASSLYTPLGPGNTIYF
TRBV20-1	TRBJ1-5	CSAGHRGPQHF
TRBV5-1	TRBJ1-5	CASSFTGQDNQPQHF
TRBV7-3	TRBJ1-2	CASSSKTGAPPNYGYTF
TRBV2	TRBJ1-2	CASSDERAVGYTF
TRBV7-9	TRBJ2-5	CASSLGQGGRETQYF
TRBV7-6	TRBJ1-1	CASSLGAGGIMSEAFF
TRBV28	TRBJ1-1	CASSSLDRGGPRGVEAFF
TRBV5-1	TRBJ1-4	CASSLGAGGSEKLFF
TRBV5-1	TRBJ2-5	CASSLEETQYF
TRBV4-3	TRBJ1-6	CASSLDRLGLNSPLHF
TRBV5-1	TRBJ2-2	CASSFGTGFNTGELFF
TRBV18	TRBJ1-2	CASSHDFGTVDGYTF
TRBV9	TRBJ1-3	CASSVAGKDTIYF
TRBV9	TRBJ1-6	CASTKDPGPANSPLHF